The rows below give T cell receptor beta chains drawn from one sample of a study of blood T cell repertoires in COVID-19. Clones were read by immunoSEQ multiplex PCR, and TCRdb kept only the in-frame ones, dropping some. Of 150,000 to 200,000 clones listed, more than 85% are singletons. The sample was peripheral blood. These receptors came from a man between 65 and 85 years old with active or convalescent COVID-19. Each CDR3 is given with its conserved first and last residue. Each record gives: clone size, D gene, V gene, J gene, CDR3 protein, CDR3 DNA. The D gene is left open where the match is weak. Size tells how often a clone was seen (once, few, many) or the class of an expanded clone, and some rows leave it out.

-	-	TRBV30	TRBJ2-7	CAWRSGGPYEQYF	TGTGCCTGGAGGAGTGGGGGCCCCTACGAGCAGTACTTC
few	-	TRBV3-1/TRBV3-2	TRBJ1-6	CASSSRTDNSPLHF	TGTGCCAGCAGCTCCCGGACAGATAATTCACCCCTCCACTTT
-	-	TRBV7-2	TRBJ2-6	CASSVTTGTGANVLTF	TGTGCCAGCAGCGTAACAACAGGGACTGGGGCCAACGTCCTGACTTTC
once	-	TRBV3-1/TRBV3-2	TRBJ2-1	CASSQEAINEQFF	TGTGCCAGCAGCCAAGAAGCCATAAATGAGCAGTTCTTC
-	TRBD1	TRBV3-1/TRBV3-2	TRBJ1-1	CASSAGQGTEAFF	TGTGCCAGCAGCGCAGGACAGGGCACTGAAGCTTTCTTT
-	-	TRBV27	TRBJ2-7	CASSLYPGAYEQYF	TGTGCCAGCAGTCTATACCCCGGGGCCTACGAGCAGTACTTC
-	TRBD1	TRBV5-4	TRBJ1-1	CASREPGQERNTEAFF	TGTGCCAGCAGGGAGCCGGGACAGGAAAGGAACACTGAAGCTTTCTTT
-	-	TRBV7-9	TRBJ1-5	CASSLAAGGNQPQHF	TGTGCCAGCAGCTTAGCGGCAGGGGGCAATCAGCCCCAGCATTTT
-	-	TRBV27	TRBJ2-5	CASSFSAVKVETQYF	TGTGCCAGCAGTTTTTCAGCGGTCAAGGTAGAGACCCAGTACTTC
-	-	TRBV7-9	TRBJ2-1	CASSLSHYDEQFF	TGTGCCAGCAGCTTATCCCACTATGATGAGCAGTTCTTC
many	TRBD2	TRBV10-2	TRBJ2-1	CASSEVPSGLYNEQFF	TGCGCCAGCAGTGAAGTACCTAGCGGTCTTTACAATGAGCAGTTCTTC
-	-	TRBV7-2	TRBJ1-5	CASSSLDKTHQHF	TGTGCCAGCAGCTCCCTCGACAAGACCCATCAGCATTTT
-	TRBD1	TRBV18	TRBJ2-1	CASSRQGNEQFF	TGTGCCAGCTCGCGACAGGGGAATGAGCAGTTCTTC
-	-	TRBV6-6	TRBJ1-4	CASLVGRGKLFF	TGTGCCAGCCTAGTGGGGCGTGGAAAACTGTTTTTT
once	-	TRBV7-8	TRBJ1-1	CASSRGQNTEAFF	TGTGCCAGCAGCCGGGGACAGAACACTGAAGCTTTCTTT